This T cell receptor beta chain was sequenced in a study of OX40 agonist ivuxolimab in advanced cancers. Overall study: Earlier treatment with anti-PD-1, anti-PD-L1 or anti-CTLA-4 was permitted, and roughly 40% had received some. Whole-study findings and limits: Circulating CD4+ and CD8+ T cells showed clonal expansion by week 6 at 0.1 to 3.0 mg/kg. Antigen specificity was not determined for the expanded peripheral T cells.

The sampling schedule covered blood at baseline, cycle 4 day 1, and cycle 7 day 1. This table comes from immunoSEQ multiplex PCR, and its TCRdb copy is limited to in-frame clones, with some not included. Seen here are about 99,000 clones, 75% to 95% observed once, and the top ten hold around 0.3%. As for this clone: Its antigen is undetermined.

CDR1 and CDR2 from the germline V gene are MNHNS and SASEGT. Trimming stripped 4 bases from V and 3 bases from J, with 29 bases between. The CDR3 sequence is 20 residues long. The source was CD4+ or CD8+ T cells sorted from blood, collected in a trial of the OX40 agonist ivuxolimab. This clonotype was obtained from an adult with an advanced solid tumor such as melanoma, head and neck, liver or kidney cancer. The rearrangement links TRBV6-1 to TRBJ2-3, with D perhaps matching TRBD2 (7 bases). The CDR3 nucleotides are TGTGCCAGCAGTGGAAGTCGAGGGTCGGGGGGCAGCGGCGGTACAGATACGCAGTATTTT. Translated, it gives CASSGSRGSGGSGGTDTQYF.